Each of the 12 T cell receptor beta chains below was sequenced from the same sample in a study of blood T cell repertoires in COVID-19. The protocol was immunoSEQ multiplex PCR, while the TCRdb copy is restricted to in-frame clones and leaves out a portion. The sample has about 52,000 clones, 86% seen once. Sequencing was carried out using peripheral blood. The receptor source for this set is a woman at least 80 years old with acute or convalescent COVID-19.

The chain is built from TRBV3-1 (or the pseudogene TRBV3-2) and TRBJ2-1, with TRBD2 matching over 11 bases. V trimming: 8 bases; J trimming: 2 bases; junction bases outside the gene matches: 2. This CDR3 is built from 14 residues. CDR1 and CDR2 (germline): LGHDT, YNNKEL (reference sequence). The CDR3 sequence is CASSTSGTYNEQFF. The CDR3, as DNA: TGTGCCAGCTCGACTAGCGGGACCTACAATGAGCAGTTCTTC.

This clone was counted only a few times. The chain joins TRBV3-1 (or the pseudogene TRBV3-2) to TRBJ1-1, with TRBD1 identical over 8 bases. The CDR3 loop spans 13 amino acids. The germline gives CDR1 LGHDT, CDR2 YNNKEL (reference sequence). Unmatched junction bases numbered 4, after V lost 2 bases and J lost 8 bases. The CDR3 DNA is TGTGCCAGCAGCCAACTACGGACAGGGGAAGCTTTCTTT. This gives the protein CASSQLRTGEAFF.

The chain employs TRBV2 and TRBJ2-6, with TRBD2 matching 8 bases. The germline V gene encodes CDR1 SNHLY and CDR2 FYNNEI. V dropped 5 bases and J dropped 1; count of bases not matched to a gene: 4. The CDR3 spans 16 residues. The chain's CDR3 is CASSSGGSSGANVLTF. CDR3 DNA sequence: TGTGCCAGCAGTAGCGGGGGATCATCTGGGGCCAACGTCCTGACTTTC.

This chain connects TRBV19 to TRBJ2-7; D gene ambiguous. Germline CDR1 LNHDA, CDR2 SQIVND (reference sequence). The CDR3 extends over 13 amino acids. Trimming removed 0 bases at V and 1 base at J, with 4 bases between. CDR3 sequence: CASSIERSYEQYF. The CDR3 DNA follows: TGTGCCAGTAGTATAGAGAGGTCCTACGAGCAGTACTTC.

CDR3 coding DNA: TGCGCCAGCAGCAACAGCGGCATCTACGAGCAGTACGTC. Encoded protein: CASSNSGIYEQYV. The chain links TRBV5-1 to TRBJ2-7, with TRBD2 as a possible D gene (5 bases). This CDR3 comprises 13 residues. Per germline, CDR1 SGHRS and CDR2 YFSETQ. Trimming removed 4 bases from V and 3 bases from J, with 11 bases in between.

This clone appeared a single time. The chain combines TRBV7-2 with TRBJ2-3, with TRBD1 as a possible D gene (6 bases). Deletions cut 4 bases from V and 3 bases from J, with 17 bases between. Germline values: CDR1 SGHTA, CDR2 FQGNSA. The CDR3 spans 16 residues. The DNA of the CDR3 is TGTGCCAGCAGCTACCCAGGGGCGAGAGGTACAGATACGCAGTATTTT. It translates to CASSYPGARGTDTQYF.

This clone was detected once. This CDR3 reads CASRPKGQGNTIYF. The CDR3 coding sequence is TGTGCCAGCAGACCAAAGGGACAGGGAAACACCATATATTTT. The chain carries TRBV7-9 and TRBJ1-3; 7 bases match TRBD1. Trimming took 6 bases from V and 4 from J; bases not matched to a gene: 6. The CDR3 sequence is 14 residues long. From germline, CDR1 is SEHNR and CDR2 FQNEAQ (reference sequence).

This clone has just one count. The chain joins TRBV11-3 to TRBJ1-5; D gene uncertain. The CDR3 sequence is 13 residues long. The V gene's germline CDR1 is SGHNT and CDR2 YENEEA. V dropped 4 bases and J dropped 4 bases, with 8 bases sitting between them. In DNA form, the CDR3 reads TGTGCCAGCAGCTCGAGACATAATCAGCCCCAGCATTTT. Its protein product is CASSSRHNQPQHF.

The genes are TRBV15 and TRBJ2-7; 9 nucleotides line up with TRBD1. In germline, CDR1 is LNHNV, CDR2 YYDKDF (reference sequence). The CDR3 is 15 residues long. V trimming: 4 bases; J trimming: 3 bases; junction bases outside the gene matches: 7. In DNA, the CDR3 is TGTGCCACCAGCATATCGGGACAGGGCGGCTACGAGCAGTACTTC. This codes for CATSISGQGGYEQYF.

The chain joins TRBV3-1 (or the pseudogene TRBV3-2) to TRBJ2-1; TRBD1 aligns across 7 bases. CDR3 length: 15 residues. V was pared by 6 bases and J by 6 bases, with 11 bases of the junction left unmatched. In germline, CDR1 is LGHDT, CDR2 YNNKEL (reference sequence). The DNA of the CDR3 is TGTGCCAGCAGACCCGGACAGGTCCCCCCCAATGAGCAGTTCTTC. Translating it yields CASRPGQVPPNEQFF.

This clone came up once. The V gene is TRBV18, the J gene TRBJ1-2, with D unresolved. The V end was cut by 3 bases, the J end by 0 bases, with 20 bases between. Germline CDR1 is KGHSH and CDR2 is LQKENI. The CDR3 sequence is 18 residues long. This CDR3 is CASSPAAAGFAANYGYTF. CDR3 bases: TGTGCCAGCTCACCTGCGGCGGCGGGATTCGCGGCTAACTATGGCTACACCTTC.

The V call is TRBV3-1 (or the pseudogene TRBV3-2), the J call TRBJ2-7; 7 bases agree with TRBD1. V shed 1 base and J 3 bases; nucleotides not matched to a gene: 3. CDR3 length equals 14 residues. The V gene's germline CDR1 is LGHDT and CDR2 YNNKEL (reference sequence). In DNA form, the CDR3 reads TGTGCCAGCAGCCAAGGCAACAGGGGCTACGAGCAGTACTTC. The encoded protein is CASSQGNRGYEQYF.